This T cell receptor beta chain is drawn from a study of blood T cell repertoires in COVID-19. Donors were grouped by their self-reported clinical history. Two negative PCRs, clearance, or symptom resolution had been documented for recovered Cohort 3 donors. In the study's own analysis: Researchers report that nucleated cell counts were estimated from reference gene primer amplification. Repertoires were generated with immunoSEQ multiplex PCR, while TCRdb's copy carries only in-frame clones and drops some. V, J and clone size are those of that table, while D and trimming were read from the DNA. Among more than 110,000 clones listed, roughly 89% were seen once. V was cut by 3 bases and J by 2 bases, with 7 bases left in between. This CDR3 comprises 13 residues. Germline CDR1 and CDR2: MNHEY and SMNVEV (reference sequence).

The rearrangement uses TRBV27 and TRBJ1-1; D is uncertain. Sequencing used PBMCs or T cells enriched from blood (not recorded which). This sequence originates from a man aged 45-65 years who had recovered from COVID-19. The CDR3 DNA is TGTGCCAGCAGTTTCGACACTAACACTGAAGCTTTCTTT. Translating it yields CASSFDTNTEAFF.